This section outlines one T cell receptor (beta chain) sequence together with its context. This table comes from immunoSEQ multiplex PCR, and its TCRdb copy is limited to in-frame clones, with some not included. The sample has roughly 220,000 clones, roughly 86% seen once. The V segment lost 3 bases and the J segment 5 bases; nucleotides outside the gene matches: 12. CDR1 SGHKS and CDR2 YYEKEE come from the germline V gene (reference sequence). The CDR3 sequence is 17 residues long. The data are from a study of blood T cell repertoires in COVID-19. The sequenced material came from peripheral blood. This TCR was sampled from a man in his 60s with acute or convalescent COVID-19. V is TRBV5-5 and J is TRBJ2-5; 11 nucleotides align to TRBD1. This CDR3 is CASSYRTGGAGAETQYF. CDR3 sequence (DNA): TGTGCCAGCAGCTATCGGACAGGGGGCGCGGGAGCGGAGACCCAGTACTTC.